This TCR beta chain was found in a study of T-cell reconstitution after alpha-beta-depleted transplantation in children. Study findings and constraints: By about two months after transplant, alpha-beta T cells reportedly arose from several hundred graft clones that had expanded. Some patients showed high day-60 TCRbeta diversity, which derived from surviving recipient T cells and thymic progenitors. Diversity and T-cell counts at one year after transplant derived mostly from new T cells.

For TCRbeta, the library was prepared with unique molecular identifiers. TCRdb redid the calling of the PCR reads with MiXCR, one entry per CDR3 protein. The sample shows about 200,000 distinct CDR3 sequences, roughly 18% of them seen only once. Trimming took 0 bases from V and 3 from J, leaving 7 bases between them. CDR3 size: 13 residues. Germline V gene lookup returns CDR1 SGHRS and CDR2 YFSETQ. This clonotype was recorded at least ten times. Its antigen is as yet unknown. Sequencing was performed on PBMCs, mostly from graft donor cells, taken 360 days after TCRalphabeta/CD19-depleted stem cell transplant. This sequence joins TRBV5-1 and TRBJ2-7; D gene uncertain. The sequence was collected from a male patient between 2 and 10 years old who had a stem cell transplant for acute lymphoblastic leukemia, so the T cells may come from the graft donor. DNA for the CDR3: TGCGCCAGCAGCTTGGTCGGGCTCTACGAGCAGTACTTC. It specifies CASSLVGLYEQYF. The full variable domain, completed using reference TRBV5-1 and TRBJ2-7, is KAGVTQTPRYLIKTRGQQVTLSCSPISGHRSVSWYQQTPGQGLQFLFEYFSETQRNKGNFPGRFSGRQFSNSRSEMNVSTLELGDSALYLCASSLVGLYEQYFGPGTRLTVT.